This T cell receptor beta chain was captured by sequencing in a study of beta chain features in type 1 diabetes. General study results and limits: Shortening of TCRB CDR3s, moderate but significant, appeared in all four CD4+ subsets of Type 1 diabetes patients.

CDR3 length equals 12 residues. Germline-derived CDR1 and CDR2 are MDHEN and SYDVKM. Trimming removed 4 bases at V and 4 bases at J, with 6 bases between. In regard to this clone: The antigen is unknown.

The whole isolated RNA underwent reverse transcription, so sequencing captured expressed TCRB transcripts. Profiling relied on immunoSEQ multiplex PCR, and the TCRdb table lists in-frame clones only, not all of them. The sample shows roughly 700,000 clones, about an eighth of them seen only once. Based on CD45RO/CCR7/CD25/CD127/CD95/CD27, CD4+ regulatory, stem cell-like memory, naive and central memory cells were sorted. The receptor comes from a man younger than 30 with type 1 diabetes. This rearrangement joins TRBV28 to TRBJ2-3; D gene uncertain. Sequencing was done on a sample of naive CD4+ T cells from blood. The CDR3 reads CASSSEPDTQYF. The CDR3 DNA is TGTGCCAGCAGTTCGGAGCCAGATACGCAGTATTTT.